This T cell receptor (beta chain) was captured by sequencing in a study of T cell changes during pregnancy in multiple sclerosis. Germline CDR1 and CDR2: LGHNA and YNFKEQ. J was trimmed by 3 bases and V by 4 bases; bases with no gene match: 0. This CDR3 is built from 15 residues. Clones were read by immunoSEQ multiplex PCR, and TCRdb kept only the in-frame ones, dropping some. The table lists tens of thousands of clones, 88% of them singletons, with 0.38% in the top ten. Material: CD4+ T cells from peripheral blood mononuclear cells, obtained in the third trimester of pregnancy. J is TRBJ2-3 and V is TRBV4-2, with 14 bases matching TRBD2. The sequence was obtained from a female donor with multiple sclerosis, enrolled in a pregnancy study. The CDR3 bases are TGTGCCAGCAGCCGGACTAGCGGGGGGACAGATACGCAGTATTTT. This translates into CASSRTSGGTDTQYF.